Reported below is one T cell receptor (beta chain). Its target is unknown. Trimming removed 0 bases at V and 7 bases at J, with 13 bases between. This CDR3 is 15 amino acids long. CDR1 and CDR2 from the germline V gene are LGHNA and YSLEER. The data belong to a study of cytomegalovirus exposure and HLA in healthy donors. Study results and caveats: Reports showed the classifier diagnosing cytomegalovirus status with high specificity and sensitivity. There were some public TCRs occurring in many donors, but most TCR sequences were rare. TCR clusters originating in the first cohort tended to co-occur in the approximately 120 validation repertoires, according to a later analysis. Cytomegalovirus association was assigned to approximately 180 TCR beta chains.

Clones were read by immunoSEQ multiplex PCR, and TCRdb kept only the in-frame ones, dropping some. The sample holds 150,000 to 200,000 clones; approximately 87% are singletons and the top ten take about 5.8%. The TCR was taken from a woman in her 30s in good health and CMV-seronegative. Sequences were obtained from PBMCs. This chain connects TRBV4-3 to TRBJ1-5; perhaps TRBD1 as D (6 bases). DNA for the CDR3: TGCGCCAGCAGCCAAGACGTAGGGGGGAGACAGCCCCAGCATTTT. The encoded protein is CASSQDVGGRQPQHF.